This TCR beta chain was recorded in a study of low-dose radiotherapy and immunotherapy resistance in tumors. Study-wide context: Cohort 1 got 0.5 Gy per fraction every 2 weeks, 6.5 Gy in total. A daily 300 mg dose of oral aspirin was taken by patients for four cycles from cycle 1 day 1.

First-strand cDNA used TRAV- and TRBV-specific primers, covering alpha and beta chains. The authors ran around 20 PCR cycles to amplify TCRs with a constant-region primer and V-primer adapter. Through in vitro transcription, the mRNA that had been isolated was amplified. TCRdb re-analysed the reads in MiXCR, keeping a single row per CDR3 protein. The sample holds roughly 39,000 distinct CDR3 sequences, 25% to 40% seen once. Noted time point: before trial treatment. As a condition of eligibility, patients had advanced solid tumors lacking tumor-infiltrating lymphocytes. The V end lost 3 bases, the J end lost 5 bases, and 11 bases lay between the germline ends. Germline lookup yields CDR1 DFQATT and CDR2 SNEGSKA (reference sequence). The CDR3 is 13 residues long.

The sample in question was PBMCs, obtained before treatment. The sequence derives from a male donor with gallbladder cancer. The J gene is TRBJ1-5, the V gene TRBV20-1, with TRBD1 as a possible D gene (5 bases). CDR3 residues: CSASSGIDQPQHF. The DNA for the CDR3 is TGCAGTGCTAGCTCAGGGATCGATCAGCCCCAGCATTTT.